This TCR beta chain was identified in a study of T cell changes during pregnancy in multiple sclerosis. The CDR3 consists of 15 residues. V lost 1 base to trimming and J lost 6 bases, with 13 bases between them. Looked up from germline, CDR1 is SGHRS and CDR2 is YFSETQ. The table came from immunoSEQ multiplex PCR; TCRdb's copy has only in-frame clones and leaves some out. The data show under 55,000 clones, approximately 94% seen once. This TCR was sampled from a female donor with multiple sclerosis, enrolled in a pregnancy study. The chain links TRBV5-1 to TRBJ2-2, with D possibly TRBD2 on 5 matching bases. Sample: CD4+ T cells from peripheral blood mononuclear cells, taken in the third trimester of pregnancy. In DNA form, the CDR3 reads TGCGCCAGCAGCTTGTATGAGGGCTACGCCGGGGAGCTGTTTTTT. It codes for CASSLYEGYAGELFF.